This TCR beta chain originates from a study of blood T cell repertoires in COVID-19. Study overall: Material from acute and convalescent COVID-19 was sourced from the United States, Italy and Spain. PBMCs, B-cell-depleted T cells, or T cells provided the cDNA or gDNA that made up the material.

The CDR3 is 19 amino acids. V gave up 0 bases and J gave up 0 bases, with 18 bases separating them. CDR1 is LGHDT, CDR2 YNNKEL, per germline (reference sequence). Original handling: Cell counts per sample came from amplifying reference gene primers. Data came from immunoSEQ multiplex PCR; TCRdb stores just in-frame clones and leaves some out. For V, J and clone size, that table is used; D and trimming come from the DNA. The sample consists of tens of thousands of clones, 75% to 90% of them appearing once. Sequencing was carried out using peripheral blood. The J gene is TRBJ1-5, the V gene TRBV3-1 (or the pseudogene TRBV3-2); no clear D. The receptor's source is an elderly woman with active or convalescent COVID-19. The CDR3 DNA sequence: TGTGCCAGCAGCCAAGATCTTCCGGGGAGGATGTTTAGCAATCAGCCCCAGCATTTT. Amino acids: CASSQDLPGRMFSNQPQHF.